A single T cell receptor (beta chain) is shown here with its context. No antigen is known for it. Produced via immunoSEQ multiplex PCR; TCRdb's table is partial and in-frame only. The sample records over 70,000 clones, 90% being singletons. The time point: cycle 4 day 1 (C4D1), after five to seven weeks of nivolumab. In every patient, relapse followed autologous stem cell transplantation, while exposure to brentuximab vedotin differed. Under best response, outcomes were complete response, partial response or progressive disease. This record belongs to a study of PD-1 blockade in classical Hodgkin lymphoma. Study-wide background: Patients in the cohort were put on intravenous nivolumab, 3 mg/kg every 2 weeks. Findings and limits, study-wide: The diversity seen at baseline in complete responders resembled that of newly diagnosed patients. Repertoires differed for reasons still undefined, possibly disease activity or prior therapy.

CDR1 is SGHTS and CDR2 is YDEGEE in the germline V gene. V dropped 4 bases and J dropped 4 bases, with 15 bases sitting between them. The CDR3 is 15 residues long. This material consisted of peripheral blood mononuclear cells (PBMCs), taken before the fourth cycle of nivolumab. The V and J genes are TRBV5-8 and TRBJ1-3, with a tentative D call TRBD1 (5 bases). The receptor was derived from a human donor with classical Hodgkin lymphoma. The CDR3 nucleotides are TGTGCCAGCAGCCCGGGGACGTTCGTCGGAAACACCATATATTTT. Its protein is CASSPGTFVGNTIYF.